This TCR beta chain derives from a study of early T cells in non-severe SARS-CoV-2 infection. Overall study context: It was bulk RNA from unsorted whole blood that was sequenced, and the chains were unpaired. Notes on the study in general: The matching step, a VDJdb search, favored anti-spike CD8 responses and missed private and CD4 specificities.

Tagging with unique molecular identifiers was applied to individual cDNA molecules. TCRdb re-derived calls from the 5' RACE reads in MiXCR, one entry per CDR3 protein. The table shows 80,000 or so distinct CDR3 sequences, with about 10% occurring only once. From germline, CDR1 is SGHRS and CDR2 YFSETQ. This CDR3 is built from 16 residues. Trimming cost V 4 bases and J 3 bases; bases outside gene matches: 4. At least ten counts were recorded for this clonotype. The antigen remains undetermined. Material: whole blood, obtained at baseline. The TCR originated in an adult who was a healthcare worker with PCR-confirmed SARS-CoV-2 infection or an uninfected control (not recorded which). The chain uses TRBV5-1 and TRBJ2-5; TRBD2 agrees at 15 bases. The CDR3 is CASSPRTSGGEETQYF. In DNA, the CDR3 is TGCGCCAGCAGCCCCCGGACTAGCGGGGGGGAAGAGACCCAGTACTTC. The full variable domain, rest sourced from reference TRBV5-1 and TRBJ2-5, is KAGVTQTPRYLIKTRGQQVTLSCSPISGHRSVSWYQQTPGQGLQFLFEYFSETQRNKGNFPGRFSGRQFSNSRSEMNVSTLELGDSALYLCASSPRTSGGEETQYFGPGTRLLVL.